The present TCR beta chain was sequenced within a study of cytomegalovirus exposure and HLA in healthy donors. General study points: With later analysis, a missense DCLRE1C variant became linked to TCR beta V- and J-gene trimming. Per a prior analysis, the majority of TCR beta V segments were productive roughly 90% or roughly 30% of the time. Several of the most significant clusters appeared, in a later analysis, to be linked to common viral pathogens.

PCR used 60 Vbeta primers and 13 Jbeta primers. Clones were sequenced by immunoSEQ multiplex PCR, and TCRdb holds only the in-frame ones, with some missing. Among more than 85,000 clones listed, 84% were seen once. About this clone: No antigen is known for it.

Trimming left V 4 bases short and J 3 bases short, with 7 bases between. The CDR3 consists of 12 residues. Germline V gives CDR1 SGDLS, CDR2 YYNGEE. The sample was PBMCs. This receptor was taken from a young woman in good health and CMV-seronegative. The chain carries TRBV9 and TRBJ2-5; TRBD1 might be the D (6 bases). The CDR3 reads CASSRTEETQYF. CDR3 sequence (DNA): TGTGCCAGCAGCCGGACAGAAGAGACCCAGTACTTC. The full variable domain, its missing parts supplied by reference TRBV9 and TRBJ2-5, is DSGVTQTPKHLITATGQRVTLRCSPRSGDLSVYWYQQSLDQGLQFLIQYYNGEERAKGNILERFSAQQFPDLHSELNLSSLELGDSALYFCASSRTEETQYFGPGTRLLVL.